This T cell receptor beta chain was profiled in a study of blood T cell repertoires in COVID-19. Germline trimming cut 7 bases from V and 7 bases from J; bases unmatched to any gene: 7. Germline CDR1 and CDR2: SQVTM and ANQGSEA. The CDR3 is made up of 12 amino acids. Using immunoSEQ multiplex PCR, the repertoire was profiled, and TCRdb retains in-frame clones only, with some absent. Among about 140,000 clones, over 70% were seen once, and the ten largest hold around 5%. The sequence derives from a man aged 70-80 years who had been exposed to COVID-19. The specimen was PBMCs or T cells enriched from blood (not recorded which). This chain uses TRBV29-1 with TRBJ1-2; 9 positions match TRBD1. The CDR3 protein is CSATGTGSGYTF. CDR3 nucleotides: TGCAGCGCAACCGGGACAGGGAGTGGCTACACCTTC. Variable domain in full (rest from reference TRBV29-1 and TRBJ1-2): SAVISQKPSRDICQRGTSLTIQCQVDSQVTMMFWYRQQPGQSLTLIATANQGSEATYESGFVIDKFPISRPNLTFSTLTVSNMSPEDSSIYLCSATGTGSGYTFGSGTRLTVV.